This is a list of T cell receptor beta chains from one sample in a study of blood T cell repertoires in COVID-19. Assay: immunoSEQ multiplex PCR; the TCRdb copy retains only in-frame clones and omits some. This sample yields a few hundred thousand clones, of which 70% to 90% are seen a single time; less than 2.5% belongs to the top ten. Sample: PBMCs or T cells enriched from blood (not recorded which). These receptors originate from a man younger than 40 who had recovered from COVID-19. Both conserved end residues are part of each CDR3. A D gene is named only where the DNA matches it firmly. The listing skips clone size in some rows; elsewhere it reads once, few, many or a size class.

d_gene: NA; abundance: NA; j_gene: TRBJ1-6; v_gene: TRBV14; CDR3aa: CASSQGQGIGSPLHF; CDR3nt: TGTGCCAGCAGCCAAGGGCAGGGTATAGGGTCACCCCTCCACTTT
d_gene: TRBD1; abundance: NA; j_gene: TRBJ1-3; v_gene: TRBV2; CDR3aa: CASSGDRVTSGNTIYF; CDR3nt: TGTGCCAGCAGTGGGGACAGGGTCACGTCTGGAAACACCATATATTTT
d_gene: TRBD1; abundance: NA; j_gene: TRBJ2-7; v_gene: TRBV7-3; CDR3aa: CASSFNRGYEQYF; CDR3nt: TGTGCCAGCAGCTTTAACAGGGGCTACGAGCAGTACTTC
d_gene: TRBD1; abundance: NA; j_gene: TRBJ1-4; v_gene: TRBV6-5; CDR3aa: CASRDSATNEKLFF; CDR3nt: TGTGCCAGTCGGGACAGTGCAACTAATGAAAAACTGTTTTTT
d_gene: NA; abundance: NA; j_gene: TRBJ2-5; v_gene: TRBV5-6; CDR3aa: CASRTVRKAETQYF; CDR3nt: TGTGCCAGCAGAACAGTTCGTAAGGCAGAGACCCAGTACTTC
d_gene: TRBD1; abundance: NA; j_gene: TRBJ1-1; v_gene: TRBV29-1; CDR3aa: CSVDRQGHTEAFF; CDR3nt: TGCAGCGTCGATCGACAGGGCCACACTGAAGCTTTCTTT
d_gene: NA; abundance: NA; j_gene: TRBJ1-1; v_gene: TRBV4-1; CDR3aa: CASSQDHRAEAFF; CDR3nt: TGCGCCAGCAGCCAAGATCATCGCGCTGAAGCTTTCTTT
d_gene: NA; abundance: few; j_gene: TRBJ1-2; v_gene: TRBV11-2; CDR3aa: CASSTGSFYGYTF; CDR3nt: TGTGCCAGCTCGACCGGGAGCTTCTATGGCTACACCTTC
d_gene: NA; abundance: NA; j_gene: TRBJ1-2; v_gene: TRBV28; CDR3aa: CASSQGRGGYYGYTF; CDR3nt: TGTGCCAGCAGCCAAGGGAGGGGCGGATACTATGGCTACACCTTC
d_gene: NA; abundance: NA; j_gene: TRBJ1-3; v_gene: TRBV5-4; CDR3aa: CASSLTGAKRNTIYF; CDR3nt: TGTGCCAGCAGCTTGACCGGAGCAAAGAGAAACACCATATATTTT
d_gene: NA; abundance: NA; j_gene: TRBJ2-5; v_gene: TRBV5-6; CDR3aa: CASSLSGYQETQYF; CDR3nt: TGTGCCAGCAGCTTGTCGGGATACCAAGAGACCCAGTACTTC
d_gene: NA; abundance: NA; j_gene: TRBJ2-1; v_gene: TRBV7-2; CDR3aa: CASSAGPQEQFF; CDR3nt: TGTGCCAGCAGCGCAGGTCCCCAAGAGCAGTTCTTC
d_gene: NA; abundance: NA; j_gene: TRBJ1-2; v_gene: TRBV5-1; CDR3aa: CASSLGLKRYTF; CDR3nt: TGCGCCAGCAGCTTGGGTCTAAAGCGCTACACCTTC
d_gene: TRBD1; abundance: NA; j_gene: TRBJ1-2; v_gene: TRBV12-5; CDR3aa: CASGRDSSYGYTF; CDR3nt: TGTGCTAGTGGTCGGGACAGCAGCTATGGCTACACCTTC
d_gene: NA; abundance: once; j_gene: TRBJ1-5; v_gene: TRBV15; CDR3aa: CATSRTGTPNQPQHF; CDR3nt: TGTGCCACCAGCAGGACCGGGACACCAAATCAGCCCCAGCATTTT
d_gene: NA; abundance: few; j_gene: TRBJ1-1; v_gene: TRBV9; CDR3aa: CASSVGAGNTEAFF; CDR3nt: TGTGCCAGCAGCGTAGGGGCAGGGAACACTGAAGCTTTCTTT
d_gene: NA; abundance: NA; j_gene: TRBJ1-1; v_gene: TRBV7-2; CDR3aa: CASSSVPGGTEAFF; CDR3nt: TGTGCCAGCAGCTCCGTCCCGGGAGGCACTGAAGCTTTCTTT
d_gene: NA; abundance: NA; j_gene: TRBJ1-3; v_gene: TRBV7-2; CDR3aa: CASSLAPVDSGNTIYF; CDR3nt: TGTGCCAGCAGCTTAGCCCCAGTCGACTCTGGAAACACCATATATTTT
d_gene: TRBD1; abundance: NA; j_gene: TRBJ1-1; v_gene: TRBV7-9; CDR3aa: CASSLGQANTEAFF; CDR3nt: TGTGCCAGCAGCCTGGGACAGGCGAACACTGAAGCTTTCTTT
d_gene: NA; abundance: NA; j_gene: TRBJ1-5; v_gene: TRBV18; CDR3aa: CASSPTGSQPQHF; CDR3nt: TGTGCCAGCTCACCCACAGGTAGCCAGCCCCAGCATTTT
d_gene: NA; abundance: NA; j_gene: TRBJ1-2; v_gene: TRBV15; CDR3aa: CATSRDSQQINYGYTF; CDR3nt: TGTGCCACCAGCAGAGATAGCCAGCAGATTAACTATGGCTACACCTTC
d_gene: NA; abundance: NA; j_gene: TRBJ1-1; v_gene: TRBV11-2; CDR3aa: CASSDQRGGTEAFF; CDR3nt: TGTGCCAGCAGCGATCAAAGGGGCGGCACTGAAGCTTTCTTT
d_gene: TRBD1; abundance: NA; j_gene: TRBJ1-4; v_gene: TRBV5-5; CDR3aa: CASSLTTGGGGKLFF; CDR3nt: TGTGCCAGCAGCTTGACAACAGGGGGCGGCGGAAAACTGTTTTTT
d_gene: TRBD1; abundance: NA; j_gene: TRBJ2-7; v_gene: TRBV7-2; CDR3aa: CASSSRDRGPSYEQYF; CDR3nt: TGTGCCAGCAGCTCCCGGGACAGGGGACCCTCCTACGAGCAGTACTTC
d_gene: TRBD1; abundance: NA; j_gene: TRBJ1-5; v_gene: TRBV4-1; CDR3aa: CASSLRDSLSNQPQHF; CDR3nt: TGCGCCAGCAGCCTCAGGGACAGCCTTAGCAATCAGCCCCAGCATTTT
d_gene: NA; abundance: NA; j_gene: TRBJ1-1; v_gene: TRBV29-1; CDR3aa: CSVGYRSLNTEAFF; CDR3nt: TGCAGCGTGGGCTACAGATCACTGAACACTGAAGCTTTCTTT
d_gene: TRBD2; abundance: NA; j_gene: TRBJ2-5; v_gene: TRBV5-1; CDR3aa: CASSPGGAGVEETQYF; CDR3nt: TGCGCCAGCAGCCCGGGAGGGGCAGGGGTGGAAGAGACCCAGTACTTC
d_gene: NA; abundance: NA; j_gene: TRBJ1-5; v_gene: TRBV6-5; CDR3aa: CASTLTVQGQPQHF; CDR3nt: TGTGCCAGCACGCTGACGGTGCAGGGTCAGCCCCAGCATTTT
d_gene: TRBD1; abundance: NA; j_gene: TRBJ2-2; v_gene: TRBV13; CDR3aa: CASSRDRGATIGELFF; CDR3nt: TGTGCCAGCAGCCGGGACAGGGGGGCGACGATCGGGGAGCTGTTTTTT